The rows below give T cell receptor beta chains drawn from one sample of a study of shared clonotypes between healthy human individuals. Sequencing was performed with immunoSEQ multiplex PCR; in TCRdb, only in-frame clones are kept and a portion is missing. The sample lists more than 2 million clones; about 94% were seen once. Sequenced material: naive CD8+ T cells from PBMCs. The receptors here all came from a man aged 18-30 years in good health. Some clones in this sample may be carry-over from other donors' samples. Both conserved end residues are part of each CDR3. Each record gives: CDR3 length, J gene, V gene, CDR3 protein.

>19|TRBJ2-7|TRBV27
CASSFQPTITGTTSYEQYF
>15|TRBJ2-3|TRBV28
CASSLSAVHIDTQYF
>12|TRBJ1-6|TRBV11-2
CASSPGGSPLHF
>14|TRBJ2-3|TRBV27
CASQEGGSEDTQYF
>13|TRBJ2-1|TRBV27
CASSLSPGREQFF
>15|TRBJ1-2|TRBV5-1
CASSLTPGQGYGYTF
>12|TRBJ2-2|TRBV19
CATRAGTGELFF
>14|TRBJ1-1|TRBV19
CASSVSIMNTEAFF
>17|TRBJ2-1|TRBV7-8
CASSSDSGGISVNEQFF
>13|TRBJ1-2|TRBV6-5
CASSFVGLDGYTF
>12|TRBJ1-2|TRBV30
CAWVGYRNGYTF
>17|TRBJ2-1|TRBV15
CATSRHPYTVGFNEQFF
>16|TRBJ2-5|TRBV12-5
CASGLVGPGSQETQYF
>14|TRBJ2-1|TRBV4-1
CASSQPSSYNEQFF
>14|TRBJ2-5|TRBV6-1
CASSEGPWRETQYF
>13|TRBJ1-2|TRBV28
CAIDIQGSQRYTF
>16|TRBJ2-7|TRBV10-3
CAISESVTVSSYEQYF
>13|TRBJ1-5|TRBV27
CAGRDRAGQPQHF
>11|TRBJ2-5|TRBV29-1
CSADGGETQYF
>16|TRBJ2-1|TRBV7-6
CASSSYTSGSINEQFF
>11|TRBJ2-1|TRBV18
CASSNSTEQFF
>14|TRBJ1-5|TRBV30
CAWRTPYSNQPQHF
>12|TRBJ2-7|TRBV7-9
CASSRGTYEQYF
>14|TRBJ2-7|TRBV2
CASSEVTYSYEQYF
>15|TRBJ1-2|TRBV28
CASSFRGQGSYGYTF
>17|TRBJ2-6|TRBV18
CAILVRDRDSGANVLTF
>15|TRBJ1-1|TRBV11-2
CASSLAGTGNTEAFF
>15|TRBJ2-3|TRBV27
CASSLFGGVTDTQYF
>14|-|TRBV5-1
CASSLDRAPYEQYF
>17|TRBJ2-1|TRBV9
CASSVATGLGIGGEQFF
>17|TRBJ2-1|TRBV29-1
CSVESRLAGSSYNEQFF
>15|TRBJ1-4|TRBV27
CASSPLTGANEKLFF
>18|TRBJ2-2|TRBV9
CASSSRLAGEVITGELFF
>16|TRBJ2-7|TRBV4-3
CASSQDKDRAPYEQYF
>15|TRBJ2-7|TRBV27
CASSLGQVGPYEQYF
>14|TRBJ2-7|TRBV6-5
CASSPRTSLGEQYF
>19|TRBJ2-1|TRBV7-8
CASSLGLAGDPGYYNEQFF
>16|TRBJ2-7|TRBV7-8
CASSLVSRDRNYEQYF
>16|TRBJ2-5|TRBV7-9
CASSLGPGGLEETQYF
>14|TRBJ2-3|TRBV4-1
CASSPVQGLDTQYF
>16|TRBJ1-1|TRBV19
CASTLLTGTMNTEAFF
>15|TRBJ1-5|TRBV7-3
CASSQGGQIIQPQHF
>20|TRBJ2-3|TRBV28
CASSLPSEGAGFMVTDTQYF
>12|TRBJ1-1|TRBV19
CASPYWVGGAFF
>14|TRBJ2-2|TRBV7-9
CASSLRANTGELFF
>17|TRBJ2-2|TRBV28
CASSLGPDRGGTGELFF
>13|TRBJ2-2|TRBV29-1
CSVEYRDTGELFF
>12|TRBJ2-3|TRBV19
CASSIGPDTQYF
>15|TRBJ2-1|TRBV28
CASSFPPGQDHEQFF
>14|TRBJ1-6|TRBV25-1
CAIRQGGVNSPLHF
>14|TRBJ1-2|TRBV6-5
CASSYSGPRGGYTF
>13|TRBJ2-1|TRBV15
CATSRDSGTGQFF
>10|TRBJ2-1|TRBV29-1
CSVGGDEQFF